The 18 T cell receptor beta chains listed next were all sequenced from one sample in a study of T cell clones after liver transplantation. Profiled with immunoSEQ multiplex PCR; TCRdb holds only in-frame clones, not every one. In the table there are 85,000 to 110,000 clones, about 86% of which are singletons. The sample here was CD4+ T cells from blood, taken around 50 months after liver transplant. These receptors were obtained from a human patient who received a liver transplant. T cells may partly derive from the graft donor.

The chain has TRBV2 and TRBJ2-3, with D possibly being TRBD1 (6 bases). This CDR3 has 14 residues. Germline V gives CDR1 SNHLY, CDR2 FYNNEI. V shed 8 bases and J shed 2 bases, with 14 bases lying between them. CDR3 residues: CASLLGGATDTQYF. The DNA for the CDR3 is TGTGCCAGCCTACTAGGGGGAGCCACAGATACGCAGTATTTT.

The chain links TRBV14 to TRBJ1-2, with TRBD1 as a possible D gene (5 bases). Germline CDR1 and CDR2: SGHDN and FVKESK. The V end was cut by 0 bases, the J end by 1 base, with 9 bases between. The CDR3 sequence is 15 residues long. The CDR3 DNA is TGTGCCAGCAGCCAAGATATGGGGGGTAACTATGGCTACACCTTC. Encoded protein: CASSQDMGGNYGYTF.

The chain is built from TRBV6-4 and TRBJ1-2; TRBD1 might be the D (6 bases). Germline V lookup: CDR1 MRHNA, CDR2 SNTAGT. This CDR3 contains 14 residues. The ends were cut back, 2 bases at V and 6 bases at J, with 13 bases in the middle. The CDR3 DNA is TGTGCCAGCAGTGACAGGAATCGGGGGCATGGCTACACCTTC. Protein: CASSDRNRGHGYTF.

The rearrangement uses TRBV6-1 and TRBJ2-1, with 8 bases fitting TRBD1. The ends lost 2 bases at V and 6 bases at J; junction bases unmatched: 9. CDR1 is MNHNS, CDR2 SASEGT, per germline. CDR3 length equals 16 residues. The CDR3 DNA reads as TGTGCCAGCAGTGAAATTAGGGCAGGGGGCTTCAATGAGCAGTTCTTC. Protein: CASSEIRAGGFNEQFF.

This rearrangement joins TRBV11-3 to TRBJ1-3; D might be TRBD1 (6 bases). This CDR3 has 13 amino acids. Germline V lookup: CDR1 SGHNT, CDR2 YENEEA. Deletions cut 5 bases from V and 9 bases from J, with 14 bases between. This CDR3 is CASSQDSRSTIYF. CDR3 sequence (DNA): TGTGCCAGCAGCCAGGACAGCAGGAGCACCATATATTTT.

V and J are TRBV7-9 and TRBJ1-6, with TRBD1 matching over 9 bases. CDR1 SEHNR and CDR2 FQNEAQ come from the germline V gene (reference sequence). The trim removed 4 bases at V and 9 bases at J, leaving 7 bases unmatched. This CDR3 comprises 15 residues. The CDR3 nucleotides are TGTGCCAGCAGCTCAGGGACAGGGTTAAGTTCACCCCTCCACTTT. Translating gives CASSSGTGLSSPLHF.

J is TRBJ1-1 and V is TRBV15, with D unresolved. With 9 bases removed from V and 8 bases from J, the gap between germline ends came to 13 bases. Germline CDR1 is LNHNV and CDR2 is YYDKDF (reference sequence). The CDR3 extends over 11 amino acids. The CDR3: CATVGLQEAFF. The CDR3 nucleotides are TGTGCCACAGTGGGCCTCCAAGAAGCTTTCTTT.

The CDR3 region is CASSSPDIPSEQYF. CDR3 in DNA: TGTGCCAGCAGTTCCCCGGACATTCCCTCGGAGCAGTACTTC. The V call is TRBV28, the J call TRBJ2-7, with D possibly being TRBD1 (5 bases). The germline CDR1 and CDR2 sequences are MDHEN and SYDVKM. This CDR3 has 14 amino acids. V gave up 4 bases and J gave up 7 bases, with 17 bases separating them.

The chain joins TRBV5-4 to TRBJ2-1, with D unresolved. The CDR3 is 15 amino acids. Germline V CDR1 and CDR2: SGHNT, YYREEE (reference sequence). The germline V and J ends were trimmed by 0 bases and 2 bases, with 9 bases remaining between them. CDR3 region: CASSLASLAYNEQFF. The CDR3 DNA sequence: TGTGCCAGCAGCTTGGCCTCCCTTGCCTACAATGAGCAGTTCTTC.

The chain is built from TRBV18 and TRBJ1-1, with D hard to call. V lost 4 bases, J lost 1 base, and 10 bases lay in between. CDR1 is KGHSH and CDR2 is LQKENI in the germline V gene. The CDR3 is 14 amino acids. The CDR3 spells CASSRGLTNTEAFF. The CDR3 nucleotides are TGTGCCAGCTCACGAGGACTGACGAACACTGAAGCTTTCTTT.

The chain recombines TRBV6-5 with TRBJ2-1, with 8 bases aligning to TRBD1. The CDR3 length is 15 residues. Germline assignment: CDR1 MNHEY and CDR2 SVGAGI. V dropped 6 bases and J dropped 4; count of bases not matched to a gene: 8. DNA for the CDR3: TGTGCCAGCAGGGCTGGACAGGGATATTACAATGAGCAGTTCTTC. Protein: CASRAGQGYYNEQFF.

This rearrangement joins TRBV7-2 to TRBJ1-6; D remains ambiguous. Germline V gene data show CDR1 as SGHTA and CDR2 as FQGNSA. Trimming left V 1 base short and J 6 bases short, with 16 bases between. The CDR3 has 17 amino acids. The CDR3 DNA reads as TGTGCCAGCAGCTTAGTAATACCTGGAGGTGGTAATTCACCCCTCCACTTT. Protein product: CASSLVIPGGGNSPLHF.

The chain employs TRBV2 and TRBJ2-1, with TRBD2 matching 8 bases. The CDR3 consists of 15 residues. Per the germline V gene, CDR1 is SNHLY and CDR2 is FYNNEI. V gave up 5 bases and J gave up 0 bases; unmatched junction bases: 3. CDR3 in DNA: TGTGCCAGCAGTACTGGACTAGCCTCCTACAATGAGCAGTTCTTC. Residues: CASSTGLASYNEQFF.

This sequence joins TRBV11-2 and TRBJ2-5, with 8 positions matching TRBD1. The length of the CDR3 is 16 residues. Per germline, CDR1 SGHAT and CDR2 FQNNGV. V shed 1 base and J 2 bases; nucleotides not matched to a gene: 6. For the CDR3, the DNA is TGTGCCAGCAGCTTAGGTGGGACAGGTCATCAAGAGACCCAGTACTTC. Translating gives CASSLGGTGHQETQYF.

J is TRBJ1-1 and V is TRBV7-9, with D unclear. The length of the CDR3 is 13 residues. Trimming took off 0 bases at V and 3 bases at J, with 5 bases between the two ends. Germline CDR1 is SEHNR and CDR2 is FQNEAQ (reference sequence). The CDR3 here is CASSLAGHTEAFF. CDR3 DNA sequence: TGTGCCAGCAGCTTAGCAGGGCACACTGAAGCTTTCTTT.

This clone appeared a single time. This chain joins TRBV4-2 and TRBJ1-5, with a possible D match to TRBD1 (5 bases). Germline V gives CDR1 LGHNA, CDR2 YNFKEQ. Trimming took 1 base from V and 7 from J, leaving 14 bases between them. This CDR3 is built from 15 residues. The CDR3 loop is CASSQVPGGEQPQHF. The CDR3 DNA reads as TGTGCCAGCAGCCAAGTACCCGGGGGGGAGCAGCCCCAGCATTTT.

This clone appeared once. The genes are TRBV7-8 and TRBJ2-2, with D perhaps TRBD1 (5 bases). V lost 5 bases, J lost 2 bases, and 18 bases lay in between. The germline V gene encodes CDR1 SGHVS and CDR2 FQNEAQ. This CDR3 has 17 residues. The chain's CDR3 is CASSLGPRGPNTGELFF. The CDR3 DNA sequence: TGTGCCAGCAGCCTGGGCCCTAGGGGCCCCAACACCGGGGAGCTGTTTTTT.

This sequence joins TRBV6-5 and TRBJ1-1; weak D call: TRBD1 (5 bases). V was shortened by 4 bases and J by 4 bases, with 13 bases between the two germline ends. Per germline, CDR1 MNHEY and CDR2 SVGAGI. The CDR3 is made up of 14 amino acids. CDR3 loop: CASSSRGPGTEAFF. For the CDR3, the DNA is TGTGCCAGCAGTTCAAGGGGCCCGGGCACTGAAGCTTTCTTT.